This TCR beta chain was captured in a study of OX40 agonist ivuxolimab in advanced cancers. Study-wide background: Patients received ivuxolimab, an agonistic anti-OX40 (CD134) antibody. Patients receiving dose escalation had hepatocellular carcinoma, melanoma, renal cell or head and neck cancer.

Here immunoSEQ multiplex PCR was the method, and the copy in TCRdb shows in-frame clones only, minus some. Among about 75,000 clones, roughly 90% were seen once, and the ten largest hold roughly 1.3%. The study, taken as a whole, reports: With doses of 0.1-3.0 mg/kg, partial responders showed among the lowest clonal expansion.

Germline V CDR1 and CDR2: SGHAT, FQNNGV. The CDR3 spans 14 residues. Unmatched junction bases numbered 4, after V lost 4 bases and J lost 2 bases. As to this clone: The antigen is unknown.

The sequencing used CD4+ or CD8+ T cells sorted from blood, collected in a trial of the OX40 agonist ivuxolimab. This chain links TRBV11-2 with TRBJ1-1, with 7 bases aligning to TRBD1. The TCR sequence derives from an adult with an advanced solid tumor such as melanoma, head and neck, liver or kidney cancer. In DNA form, the CDR3 reads TGTGCCAGCAGCTCCGGGACAGAAAACACTGAAGCTTTCTTT. Residues: CASSSGTENTEAFF.